The clone carrying this T cell receptor beta chain was seen a handful of times. Its target is unknown. Germline CDR1 and CDR2: SGHTA and FQGNSA. Trimming at V came to 6 bases and at J to 4 bases, leaving 6 bases not matched to a gene. CDR3 length equals 14 residues. This sample stems from a study of T cells after yellow fever vaccination. Overall study results and limits: Contamination of FACS-sorted repertoires by abundant clonotypes from the bulk population could occur. When the response was secondary, it was weaker but reached its peak faster, day 5 versus 15.

They built TCR cDNA with 5'RACE template switching, a step that put in a universal primer site and UMIs. Each CDR3 protein gets one entry after TCRdb re-called the 5' RACE reads with MiXCR. There are nearly 550,000 distinct CDR3 sequences in the sample; 19% occur only once, and roughly an eighth lies in the top ten. Sequencing used PBMCs, obtained 15 days after the yellow fever booster vaccination. The TCR was taken from a man younger than 40 who received the YFV17D yellow fever vaccine. The chain links TRBV7-2 to TRBJ2-1, with TRBD1 matching over 7 bases. CDR3 sequence (DNA): TGTGCCAGCAGTTCGACAGGGCAGTACAATGAGCAGTTCTTC. It encodes CASSSTGQYNEQFF.